These 29 T cell receptor beta chains were sequenced from one sample in a study of T-cell reconstitution after alpha-beta-depleted transplantation in children. It was with unique molecular identifiers that the TCRbeta library was prepared. MiXCR, applied by TCRdb to the PCR reads, yields one record per CDR3 protein. The sample gives about 600,000 distinct CDR3 sequences, roughly a tenth of which show up once; less than 5% is in the top ten. Sequenced here: PBMCs from the stem cell graft donor, sampled from the stem cell graft. Receptors were obtained from a human donor who donated a stem cell graft to a child with acute myeloid leukemia.

This clonotype showed up many times. This chain uses TRBV7-6 with TRBJ2-3; D is perhaps TRBD1 or TRBD2 (5 bases each). CDR1 and CDR2 (germline): SGHVS, FNYEAQ. The germline V and J ends were trimmed by 5 bases and 2 bases, with 14 bases remaining between them. The CDR3 spans 15 residues. CDR3 coding DNA: TGTGCCAGCAGCCCTCCGGGACGATTCACAGATACGCAGTATTTT. Translated: CASSPPGRFTDTQYF.

This chain joins TRBV30 and TRBJ1-5, with D unresolved. The germline V and J ends were trimmed by 0 bases and 7 bases, with 13 bases remaining between them. The V gene's germline CDR1 is GTSNPN and CDR2 SVGIG (reference sequence). The CDR3 contains 14 residues. The CDR3 is CAWSVKGGRQPQHF. DNA of the CDR3: TGTGCCTGGAGTGTAAAGGGAGGGCGGCAGCCCCAGCATTTT.

This clonotype was counted at least ten times. The chain joins TRBV30 to TRBJ1-1; TRBD1 might be the D (6 bases). V lost 4 bases and J 1 base, leaving 19 bases between the germline ends. CDR3 length: 16 residues. The germline gives CDR1 GTSNPN, CDR2 SVGIG (reference sequence). Here the CDR3 reads CAWIQGGGHGNTEAFF. For the CDR3, the DNA is TGTGCCTGGATCCAGGGAGGGGGACATGGGAACACTGAAGCTTTCTTT.

Many counts were recorded for this clonotype. The genes are TRBV6-1 and TRBJ1-4, with D tentatively TRBD1 (6 bases). V was cut by 7 bases and J by 4 bases, with 13 bases left in between. Per germline, CDR1 MNHNS and CDR2 SASEGT. The CDR3 has 14 amino acids. The CDR3: CASTPRGDNEKLFF. DNA of the CDR3: TGTGCCAGCACCCCGAGGGGGGATAATGAAAAACTGTTTTTT.

The V gene is TRBV6-2 or TRBV6-3, the J gene TRBJ1-1, with D perhaps TRBD1 (5 bases). This CDR3 contains 13 residues. The germline gives CDR1 MNHEY, CDR2 SVGEGT. Trimming pared 8 bases from V and 4 bases from J, leaving 14 bases between. The CDR3 loop reads CASQPLGGTEAFF. The CDR3 DNA reads as TGTGCCAGCCAGCCCTTGGGGGGCACTGAAGCTTTCTTT.

The chain employs TRBV6-1 and TRBJ1-1; maybe TRBD1 (5 bases). The V gene's germline CDR1 is MNHNS and CDR2 SASEGT. V lost 7 bases to trimming and J lost 4 bases, with 16 bases between them. This CDR3 is built from 14 residues. In DNA, the CDR3 is TGTGCCAGCATCAAGGGGCAGAGCACCACTGAAGCTTTCTTT. This translates into CASIKGQSTTEAFF.

In this sample, this clonotype turned up a few times. The chain is built from TRBV4-3 and TRBJ2-7, with D possibly being TRBD2 (7 bases). This CDR3 spans 17 amino acids. Germline V gene data show CDR1 as LGHNA and CDR2 as YSLEER. The V end lost 0 bases, the J end lost 1 base, and 16 bases lay between the germline ends. The chain's CDR3 is CASSQDRGTTLSYEQYF. Written as DNA, the CDR3 is TGCGCCAGCAGCCAAGATAGGGGGACTACCTTATCCTACGAGCAGTACTTC.

The CDR3 spells CASSKTGNYGYTF. The CDR3 bases are TGTGCCAGCAGCAAGACAGGAAACTATGGCTACACCTTC. The V call is TRBV21-1, the J call TRBJ1-2; the D call of TRBD1 is as the table states it, not checked on the DNA. TRBV21-1 is shown as a pseudogene. CDR3 length: 13 residues.

The chain carries TRBV29-1 and TRBJ2-1; D gene unclear. This CDR3 is built from 15 residues. Looked up from germline, CDR1 is SQVTM and CDR2 is ANQGSEA. Trimming removed 1 base from V and 5 bases from J, with 15 bases in between. As DNA, the CDR3 is TGCAGCGTTGAAGTTGACGGCTTGCCCAACAATGAGCAGTTCTTC. This encodes CSVEVDGLPNNEQFF.

The rearrangement links TRBV6-2 or TRBV6-3 to TRBJ2-1; D might be TRBD2 (6 bases). V lost 0 bases to trimming and J lost 5 bases, with 14 bases between them. From germline, CDR1 is MNHEY and CDR2 SVGEGT. The CDR3 runs 16 residues. The CDR3 sequence is CASSYSFAGLNNEQFF. The DNA for the CDR3 is TGTGCCAGCAGTTACTCTTTCGCGGGACTCAACAATGAGCAGTTCTTC.

This clonotype was seen only a few times. The chain employs TRBV12-3 or TRBV12-4 and TRBJ1-1; D gene ambiguous. The CDR3 length is 15 residues. The V end was cut by 7 bases, the J end by 0 bases, with 15 bases between. CDR3 coding DNA: TGTGCCAGCACCCGGGTATTGGCGATGAACACTGAAGCTTTCTTT. This codes for CASTRVLAMNTEAFF.

This clonotype has only a few counts. This sequence joins TRBV4-3 and TRBJ2-1; D possibly matches TRBD1 or TRBD2 (7 bases each). CDR3 length equals 16 residues. Germline lookup yields CDR1 LGHNA and CDR2 YSLEER. Trimming stripped 4 bases from V and 4 bases from J, with 17 bases between. The CDR3 here is CASSRGGAGAYNEQFF. CDR3 bases: TGCGCCAGCAGCCGAGGGGGCGCGGGGGCTTACAATGAGCAGTTCTTC.

The rearrangement uses TRBV29-1 and TRBJ2-1; maybe TRBD1 (6 bases). The CDR3 consists of 12 residues. CDR1 is SQVTM, CDR2 ANQGSEA, per germline. With 4 bases removed from V and 4 bases from J, the gap between germline ends came to 8 bases. The DNA of the CDR3 is TGCAGCGTTGTCGGACAGTACAATGAGCAGTTCTTC. This translates into CSVVGQYNEQFF.

V usage is TRBV11-1 and J usage is TRBJ2-5, with TRBD2 matching over 13 bases. Trimming cost V 1 base and J 4 bases; bases outside gene matches: 9. Germline CDR1 reads SGHAT; CDR2 reads FQDESV (reference sequence). The CDR3 sequence is 18 residues long. In DNA, the CDR3 is TGTGCCAGCAGCTTAGAAGGGTGGACTAGCGGGAGCGGAGAGACCCAGTACTTC. Amino acid sequence: CASSLEGWTSGSGETQYF.

The sample holds a few counts of this clonotype. This chain uses TRBV20-1 with TRBJ2-7; 10 nucleotides line up with TRBD2. This CDR3 region has 15 residues. The junction had 4 bases not matched to a gene; V was cut back by 1 base and J by 1 base. CDR1 is DFQATT and CDR2 is SNEGSKA in the germline V gene (reference sequence). In nucleotides, the CDR3 is TGCAGTGCTAGAGCCCTAGCGGGAGTTTCCTACGAGCAGTACTTC. This codes for CSARALAGVSYEQYF.

This clonotype has just a few counts. The chain has TRBV29-1 and TRBJ1-2; possibly TRBD1 for D (5 bases). V lost 4 bases, J lost 8 bases, and 14 bases lay in between. Germline V CDR1 and CDR2: SQVTM, ANQGSEA. There are 12 residues in the CDR3. The CDR3 sequence: CSVARDDRGYTF. As DNA, the CDR3 is TGCAGCGTTGCCAGGGATGACCGAGGCTACACCTTC. Drawing the rest from reference TRBV29-1 and TRBJ1-2, the complete variable domain is SAVISQKPSRDICQRGTSLTIQCQVDSQVTMMFWYRQQPGQSLTLIATANQGSEATYESGFVIDKFPISRPNLTFSTLTVSNMSPEDSSIYLCSVARDDRGYTFGSGTRLTVV.

This clonotype has a count of ten or more. The chain couples TRBV12-3 or TRBV12-4 to TRBJ1-4, with D possibly matching TRBD1 (5 bases). V was cut by 2 bases and J by 4 bases, with 8 bases left in between. CDR3 length: 14 residues. In nucleotides, the CDR3 is TGTGCCAGCAGTTTACAGGGCCGTAATGAAAAACTGTTTTTT. This encodes CASSLQGRNEKLFF.

This clonotype was detected only a few times. The chain links TRBV11-2 to TRBJ1-2, with D possibly TRBD1 on 6 matching bases. The CDR3 spans 16 residues. Per the germline V gene, CDR1 is SGHAT and CDR2 is FQNNGV. The germline V and J ends were trimmed by 1 base and 4 bases, with 16 bases remaining between them. CDR3: CASSLAGDVRFYGYTF. CDR3 DNA sequence: TGTGCCAGCAGCTTAGCAGGGGATGTGAGATTCTATGGCTACACCTTC. Together with reference TRBV11-2 and TRBJ1-2, the CDR3 gives the full variable domain: EAGVAQSPRYKIIEKRQSVAFWCNPISGHATLYWYQQILGQGPKLLIQFQNNGVVDDSQLPKDRFSAERLKGVDSTLKIQPAKLEDSAVYLCASSLAGDVRFYGYTFGSGTRLTVV.

The chain carries TRBV11-2 and TRBJ2-7; D tentatively reads TRBD1 or TRBD2 (5 bases each). This CDR3 has 14 residues. V was trimmed by 1 base and J by 9 bases, leaving 16 bases between them. Germline CDR1 reads SGHAT; CDR2 reads FQNNGV. Written as DNA, the CDR3 is TGTGCCAGCAGCTTAGGATCGGGACCAACGAGGCAGTACTTC. Encoded protein: CASSLGSGPTRQYF.

The genes are TRBV29-1 and TRBJ2-7, with D possibly being TRBD1 (6 bases). V lost 4 bases and J 0 bases, leaving 10 bases between the germline ends. Germline-derived CDR1 and CDR2 are SQVTM and ANQGSEA. The CDR3 length is 13 residues. The chain's CDR3 is CSVVRDTSYEQYF. Here the CDR3 DNA reads TGCAGCGTTGTCCGGGACACCTCCTACGAGCAGTACTTC.

A few counts support this clonotype. The V and J genes are TRBV6-2 or TRBV6-3 and TRBJ1-1; the D gene is possibly TRBD1 (6 bases). Germline CDR1 and CDR2: MNHEY and SVGEGT. Trimming removed 2 bases from V and 0 bases from J, with 10 bases in between. CDR3 length equals 15 residues. CDR3 sequence (DNA): TGTGCCAGCAGTTACGGACAGTCGATGAACACTGAAGCTTTCTTT. This sequence encodes CASSYGQSMNTEAFF.

V is TRBV20-1 and J is TRBJ2-1; D is ambiguous. CDR1 and CDR2 from the germline V gene are DFQATT and SNEGSKA (reference sequence). The CDR3 consists of 12 residues. V shed 3 bases and J shed 9 bases, with 12 bases lying between them. CDR3 amino acids: CSARKGVGEQFF. The CDR3 DNA is TGCAGTGCTAGGAAAGGCGTGGGTGAGCAGTTCTTC.

This clonotype was detected a few times. This rearrangement joins TRBV9 to TRBJ1-4, with D possibly TRBD1 on 5 matching bases. In germline, CDR1 is SGDLS, CDR2 YYNGEE. CDR3 length: 15 residues. Trimming removed 4 bases from V and 6 bases from J, with 16 bases in between. The CDR3 DNA reads TGTGCCAGCAGCCCTTCCGGGACCGTCGATGAAAAACTGTTTTTT. It yields the protein CASSPSGTVDEKLFF.

The table lists this clonotype with a few counts. The rearrangement uses TRBV2 and TRBJ2-1; 8 bases match TRBD2. The ends lost 3 bases at V and 4 bases at J; junction bases unmatched: 11. The germline V gene encodes CDR1 SNHLY and CDR2 FYNNEI. This CDR3 is built from 17 residues. The CDR3 DNA is TGTGCCAGCAGTGACGGGGCTGCTAGCGGGTTATACAATGAGCAGTTCTTC. Protein: CASSDGAASGLYNEQFF.

At least ten counts were recorded for this clonotype. The rearrangement joins TRBV20-1 to TRBJ1-5; D unresolved. The V and J ends lost 3 bases and 2 bases respectively, with 11 bases between them. CDR1 DFQATT and CDR2 SNEGSKA come from the germline V gene (reference sequence). The CDR3 totals 14 residues. The CDR3 DNA sequence: TGCAGTGCTAGCTCTAACTCAGGCAATCAGCCCCAGCATTTT. This sequence encodes CSASSNSGNQPQHF.

This clonotype was found many times. The genes are TRBV29-1 and TRBJ1-1; unclear D gene. The germline V gene encodes CDR1 SQVTM and CDR2 ANQGSEA. The CDR3 is 16 amino acids. V lost 5 bases and J 0 bases, leaving 19 bases between the germline ends. In DNA form, the CDR3 reads TGCAGCGTTACCCGGGCCCCTAAGGGTATGAACACTGAAGCTTTCTTT. Its translation: CSVTRAPKGMNTEAFF. The full variable domain, completed using reference TRBV29-1 and TRBJ1-1, is SAVISQKPSRDICQRGTSLTIQCQVDSQVTMMFWYRQQPGQSLTLIATANQGSEATYESGFVIDKFPISRPNLTFSTLTVSNMSPEDSSIYLCSVTRAPKGMNTEAFFGQGTRLTVV.

V is TRBV19 and J is TRBJ2-2; D is undetermined. The CDR3 consists of 14 residues. Germline V gives CDR1 LNHDA, CDR2 SQIVND (reference sequence). Trimming removed 4 bases from V and 2 bases from J, with 8 bases in between. As DNA, the CDR3 is TGTGCCAGTAGTACCGGAATAAACACCGGGGAGCTGTTTTTT. It is translated as CASSTGINTGELFF.

The chain uses TRBV12-3 or TRBV12-4 and TRBJ2-7; TRBD1 aligns across 8 bases. The length of the CDR3 is 14 residues. V dropped 6 bases and J dropped 5; count of bases not matched to a gene: 9. The CDR3 DNA reads TGTGCCAGCAGCCAAGGGGACAGGTTTCACGAGCAGTACTTC. Its protein is CASSQGDRFHEQYF.

The table lists this clonotype with a few counts. The V and J genes are TRBV5-4 and TRBJ2-7, with D possibly being TRBD2 (6 bases). Germline assignment: CDR1 SGHNT and CDR2 YYREEE (reference sequence). CDR3 length: 15 amino acids. The V and J ends lost 0 bases and 4 bases respectively, with 14 bases between them. The CDR3 reads CASSLVGGGWYEQYF. For the CDR3, the DNA is TGTGCCAGCAGCTTGGTCGGGGGTGGATGGTACGAGCAGTACTTC.